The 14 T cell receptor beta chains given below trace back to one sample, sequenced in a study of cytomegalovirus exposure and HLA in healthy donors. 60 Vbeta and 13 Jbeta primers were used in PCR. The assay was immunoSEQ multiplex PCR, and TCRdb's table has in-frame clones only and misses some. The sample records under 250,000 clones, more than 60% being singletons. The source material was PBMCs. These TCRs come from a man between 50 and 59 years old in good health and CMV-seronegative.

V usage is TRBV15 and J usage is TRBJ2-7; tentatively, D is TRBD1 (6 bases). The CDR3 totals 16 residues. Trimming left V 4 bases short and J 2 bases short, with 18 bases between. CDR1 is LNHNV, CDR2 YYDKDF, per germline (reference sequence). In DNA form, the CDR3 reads TGTGCCACCAGCATTTCAGACAGGCTATCACCCTACGAGCAGTACTTC. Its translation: CATSISDRLSPYEQYF.

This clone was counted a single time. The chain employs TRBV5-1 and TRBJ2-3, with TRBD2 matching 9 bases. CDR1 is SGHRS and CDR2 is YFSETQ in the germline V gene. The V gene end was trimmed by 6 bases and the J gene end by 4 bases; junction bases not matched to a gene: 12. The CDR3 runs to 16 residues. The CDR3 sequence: CASMTMGASGADTQYF. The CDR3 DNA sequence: TGCGCCAGCATGACTATGGGGGCTAGCGGGGCAGATACGCAGTATTTT. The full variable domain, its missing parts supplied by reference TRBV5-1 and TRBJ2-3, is KAGVTQTPRYLIKTRGQQVTLSCSPISGHRSVSWYQQTPGQGLQFLFEYFSETQRNKGNFPGRFSGRQFSNSRSEMNVSTLELGDSALYLCASMTMGASGADTQYFGPGTRLTVL.

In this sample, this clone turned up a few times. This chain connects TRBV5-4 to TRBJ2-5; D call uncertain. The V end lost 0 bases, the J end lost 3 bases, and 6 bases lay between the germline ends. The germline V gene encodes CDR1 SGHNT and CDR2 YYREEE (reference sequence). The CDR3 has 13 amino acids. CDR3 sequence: CASSLDRKETQYF. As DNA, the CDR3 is TGTGCCAGCAGCTTGGACAGAAAAGAGACCCAGTACTTC.

The CDR3 here is CASSLRDSYGEQYF. The DNA of the CDR3 is TGTGCCAGCAGCTTAAGAGATTCCTACGGCGAGCAGTACTTC. The V gene is TRBV13, the J gene TRBJ2-7, with D uncertain. This CDR3 contains 14 residues. V gave up 2 bases and J gave up 6 bases, with 14 bases separating them. Germline CDR1 is PRHDT and CDR2 is FYEKMQ (reference sequence).

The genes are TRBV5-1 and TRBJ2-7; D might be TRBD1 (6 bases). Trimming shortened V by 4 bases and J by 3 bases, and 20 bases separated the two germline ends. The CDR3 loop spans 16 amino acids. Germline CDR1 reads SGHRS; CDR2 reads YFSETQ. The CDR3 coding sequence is TGCGCCAGCAGCCAGACGAGCAGGGGTGATAACTACGAGCAGTACTTC. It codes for CASSQTSRGDNYEQYF.

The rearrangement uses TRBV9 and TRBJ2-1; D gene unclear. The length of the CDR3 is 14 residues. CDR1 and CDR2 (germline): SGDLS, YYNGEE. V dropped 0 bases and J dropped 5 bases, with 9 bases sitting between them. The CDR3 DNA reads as TGTGCCAGCAGCGTAGCTCAACTTAACAATGAGCAGTTCTTC. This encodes CASSVAQLNNEQFF.

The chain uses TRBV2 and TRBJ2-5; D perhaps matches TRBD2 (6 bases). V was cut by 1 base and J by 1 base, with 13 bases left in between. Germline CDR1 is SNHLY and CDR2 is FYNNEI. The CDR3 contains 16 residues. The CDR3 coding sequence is TGTGCCAGCAGTGAAGACTTGGGGGGTTTCCAAGAGACCCAGTACTTC. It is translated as CASSEDLGGFQETQYF.

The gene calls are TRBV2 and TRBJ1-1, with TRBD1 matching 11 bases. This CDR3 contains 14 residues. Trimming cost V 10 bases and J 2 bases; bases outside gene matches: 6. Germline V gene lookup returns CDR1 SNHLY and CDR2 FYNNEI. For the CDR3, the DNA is TGTGCCACCAAGGGACAGGGGGGCAACACTGAAGCTTTCTTT. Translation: CATKGQGGNTEAFF.

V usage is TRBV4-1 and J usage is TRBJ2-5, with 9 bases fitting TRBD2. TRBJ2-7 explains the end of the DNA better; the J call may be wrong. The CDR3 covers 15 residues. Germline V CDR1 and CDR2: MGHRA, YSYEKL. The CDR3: CASSREPGLAIEQYF. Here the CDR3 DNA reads TGCGCCAGCAGTCGGGAACCGGGACTAGCTATCGAGCAGTACTTC.

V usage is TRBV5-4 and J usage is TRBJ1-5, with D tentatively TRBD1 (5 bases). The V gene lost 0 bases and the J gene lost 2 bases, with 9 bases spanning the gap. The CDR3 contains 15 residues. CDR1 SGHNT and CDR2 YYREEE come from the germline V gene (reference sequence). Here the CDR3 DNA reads TGTGCCAGCAGCTTGGGGGGCTTGGGCAATCAGCCCCAGCATTTT. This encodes CASSLGGLGNQPQHF.

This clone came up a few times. The CDR3 sequence is CASKTSGMIEQYF. In DNA form, the CDR3 reads TGTGCCAGTAAGACTAGCGGGATGATCGAGCAGTACTTC. V gene TRBV7-9 combines with J gene TRBJ2-7; the match to TRBD2 covers 11 bases. CDR3 length: 13 amino acids. The germline V gene has CDR1 SEHNR and CDR2 FQNEAQ (reference sequence). V was clipped by 9 bases and J by 6 bases; unmatched bases: 7.

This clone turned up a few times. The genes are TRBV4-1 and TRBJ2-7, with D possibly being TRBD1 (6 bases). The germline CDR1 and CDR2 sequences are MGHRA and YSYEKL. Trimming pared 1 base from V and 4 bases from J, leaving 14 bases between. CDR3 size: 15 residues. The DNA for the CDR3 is TGCGCCAGCAGCCAAGTGGTGACAGGACAATACGAGCAGTACTTC. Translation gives CASSQVVTGQYEQYF.

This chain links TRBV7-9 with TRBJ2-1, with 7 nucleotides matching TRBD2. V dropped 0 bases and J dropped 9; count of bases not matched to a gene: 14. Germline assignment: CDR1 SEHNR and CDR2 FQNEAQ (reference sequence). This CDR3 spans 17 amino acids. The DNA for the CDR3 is TGTGCCAGCAGCTTAGCGGAGGGACTAACGGGAGTAGGTGAGCAGTTCTTC. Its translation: CASSLAEGLTGVGEQFF.

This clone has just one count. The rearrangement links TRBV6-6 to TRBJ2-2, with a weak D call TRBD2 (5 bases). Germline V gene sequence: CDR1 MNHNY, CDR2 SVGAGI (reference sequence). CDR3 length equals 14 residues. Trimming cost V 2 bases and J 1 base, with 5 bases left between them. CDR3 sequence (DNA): TGTGCCAGCAGTTACCGGGAGAACACCGGGGAGCTGTTTTTT. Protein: CASSYRENTGELFF.